What follows is one T cell receptor (beta chain) and its context. This clonotype was observed a handful of times. There is no known antigen for this receptor. Base qualities are not recorded, but no much larger clone differs from it by a single base. V is shortened by 3 bases, J by 0 bases, and the region joining them spans 8 bases. From the cysteine through the phenylalanine, the CDR3 covers 14 amino acids. This entry keeps only the CDR3 DNA: 42 bases, framed from base 1. CDR1 MNHNS and CDR2 SASEGT are derived from the germline V gene. The data stem from a study of identical twins listed by TCRdb under 2016. Regarding the complete study: The study deep-sequenced TCR alpha and beta repertoires from monozygotic twins, unrelated adults of various ages and cord blood to test whether fetal clonotypes persist. To rule out contamination, replicate twin experiments were performed at different times with different library preparation protocols. General study outcomes and caveats: Invariant T cells such as MAIT and iNKT could partly confound zero-insertion analyses, although diverse VJ usage argued against such confounding for most clonotypes. Conclusions relied on cross-sectional statistical analysis, since the same donors could not be followed over many years. Out-of-frame TCR alpha sequences shared between twins showed an excess of low generation-probability sequences compared with coincidental sharing between unrelated individuals. Fewer insertions were carried by abundant cord blood beta clonotypes, a similar but weaker trend appeared in young adult naive repertoires, and no such trend appeared in memory repertoires. In monozygotic twins, out-of-frame TCR alpha sharing was systematically underestimated by recombination models, although the models agreed with sharing between unrelated individuals. In beta out-of-frame sequences, excess twin sharing was weaker, because having fewer shared sequences lowered the signal-to-noise ratio.

Only healthy Caucasian donors were included. Three pairs of female monozygotic twins, all aged about 18 to 30 years, were included in the twin cohort. Peripheral blood mononuclear cells were the source from which RNA for the TCR libraries was isolated. Library construction relied on 5' RACE. Instrument on record: Illumina HiSeq 2000. A universal primer binding site was added through template switching, and the final cDNA carried a unique molecular identifier so that TCR cDNA molecules could be counted accurately. Specific primers in the conserved constant-segment region were used to synthesize first-strand cDNA for the TCR alpha and beta chains. To control for contamination, each cDNA library was double barcoded with a SMART-Mk sample barcode plus Illumina barcodes. Two successive PCR steps introduced TruSeq adapter sequences along with Illumina sample barcodes. Sequencing of the TCR alpha and beta cDNA libraries was done on the Illumina HiSeq platform using custom primers. The authors processed their data as follows. Unique molecular identifiers were extracted from raw reads with MiGEC, and CDR3 positions were determined with MiXCR. Recombination models were inferred per individual with the repgenHMM and IGoR tools using an EM algorithm. The tcR package in R was used for shared clonotype analysis, with sharing normalized by the product of cloneset sizes. To study raw recombination without the effects of thymic and clonal selection, out-of-frame nonproductive sequences were analyzed. TCRdb took the public reads, trimmed them with fastp at Q25, ran MiXCR for clone calling and kept in-frame beta chains. Identical CDR3 protein sequences are pooled into one entry, listed with their most common genes and DNA. TCRdb assigned the V and J calls; the authors' analysis was not used. For this sample the table gives roughly 720,000 distinct CDR3 sequences, of which about 20% were detected only once. Approximately 14% of the sample rests with the top ten.

This sample was shared with a second study, whose subject was T cells expressing NK-cell markers. Taken from the second paper: TCR beta-chain repertoires were profiled in sorted CD3+CD56+NKG2C+, CD3+CD56+NKG2C- and CD3+CD56-NKG2C+ T-cell subsets from roughly eight donors. Seven of the eight sequenced donors were HCMV-seropositive and one was HCMV-seronegative. To restrict sorting to alphabetaTCR-expressing T cells, an anti-gammadeltaTCR antibody was added in several experiments. For 5 or 6 donors, the dominant CD3+CD56+NKG2C+ clonotypes were among the top 10 CD8+ clonotypes and accounted for roughly 1.0-8% of CD8+ T cells. Those dominant clonotypes were again the most abundant among CD3+CD56-NKG2C+ cells in a handful of donors, at roughly 25-60.1%. Whether the expanded NKG2C-expressing T cell clones were specific for HCMV antigens remained unclear. The study sequenced eight donors, all healthy volunteers chosen at random: three men and five women. A commercial ELISA kit detecting HCMV-specific IgG in serum was used to determine HCMV serostatus. For a handful of donors, unsorted PBMC were also used to sequence bulk peripheral blood T-cell repertoires. MIGEC handled demultiplexing of the reads and grouping by UMI, while MiTCR was used to assemble and quantify clonotypes. To exclude erroneous sequences, any TCR cDNA sequence not supported by at least two reads was discarded. Downstream repertoire analysis used the tcR package, and clonotypes were matched across fractions by CDR3 nucleotide sequence plus V segment. Antigen specificity was annotated against VDJdb with VDJmatch, allowing one amino acid substitution in CDR3.

The rearranged chain carries TRBV6-1 and TRBJ2-5; the D region possibly corresponds to TRBD2 (6 bases align). This sequence was found in a woman between 18 and 29 years old in good health. The specimen sequenced was PBMCs. The nucleotides read TGTGCCAGCAGTGATCGGGGGAACCAAGAGACCCAGTACTTC. The translation is CASSDRGNQETQYF.